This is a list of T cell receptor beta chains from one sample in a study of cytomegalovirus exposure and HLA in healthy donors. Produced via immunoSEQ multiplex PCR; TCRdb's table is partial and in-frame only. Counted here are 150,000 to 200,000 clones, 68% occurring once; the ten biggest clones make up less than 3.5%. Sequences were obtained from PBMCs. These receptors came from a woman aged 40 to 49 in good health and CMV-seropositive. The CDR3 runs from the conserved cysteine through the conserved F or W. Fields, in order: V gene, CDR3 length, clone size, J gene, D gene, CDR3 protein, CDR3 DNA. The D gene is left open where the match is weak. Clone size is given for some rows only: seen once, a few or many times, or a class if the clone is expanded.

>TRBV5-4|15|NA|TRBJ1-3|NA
CASSFFDSARNTIYF
TGTGCCAGCAGCTTTTTCGACAGTGCAAGAAACACCATATATTTT
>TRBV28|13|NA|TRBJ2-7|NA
CASSLLARYEQYF
TGTGCCAGCAGTTTACTAGCTCGTTACGAGCAGTACTTC
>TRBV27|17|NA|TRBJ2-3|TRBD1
CASSLLRQGASTDTQYF
TGTGCCAGCAGTTTACTCCGACAGGGGGCGAGCACAGATACGCAGTATTTT
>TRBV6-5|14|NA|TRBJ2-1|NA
CASSYSLGVNEQFF
TGTGCCAGCAGTTACTCGTTAGGGGTCAATGAGCAGTTCTTC
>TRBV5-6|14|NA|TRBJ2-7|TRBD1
CASRLTGDTYEQYF
TGTGCCAGCAGATTGACAGGGGATACCTACGAGCAGTACTTC
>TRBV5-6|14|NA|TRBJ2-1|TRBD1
CASSWDRGVNEQFF
TGTGCCAGCAGCTGGGACAGGGGGGTCAATGAGCAGTTCTTC
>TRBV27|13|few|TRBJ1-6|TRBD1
CASSGTGGSPLHF
TGTGCCAGCAGTGGGACAGGGGGTTCACCCCTCCACTTT
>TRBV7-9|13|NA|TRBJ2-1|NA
CASSFKETSEQFF
TGTGCCAGCAGCTTTAAAGAAACTAGTGAGCAGTTCTTC
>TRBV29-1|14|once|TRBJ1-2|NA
CSVEVGLGSYDYPF
NA
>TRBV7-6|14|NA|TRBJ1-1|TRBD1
CASSLGQGDTEAFF
TGTGCCAGCAGCTTAGGACAGGGAGACACTGAAGCTTTCTTT
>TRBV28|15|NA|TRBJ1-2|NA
CASSIGHGNYYGYTF
TGTGCCAGCAGTATAGGACACGGAAATTACTATGGCTACACCTTC
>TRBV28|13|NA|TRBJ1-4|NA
CATRNRVREKLFF
TGTGCCACCAGAAACAGGGTCCGTGAAAAACTGTTTTTT
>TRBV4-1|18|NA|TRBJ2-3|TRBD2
CASSAGTSGRASTDTQYF
TGCGCCAGCAGCGCCGGGACTAGCGGGAGGGCTAGCACAGATACGCAGTATTTT
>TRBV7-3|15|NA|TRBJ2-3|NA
CASSFNGFSTDTQYF
TGTGCCAGCAGCTTTAACGGGTTTAGCACAGATACGCAGTATTTT
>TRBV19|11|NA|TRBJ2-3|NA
CASSIQDTQYF
TGTGCCAGTAGTATTCAAGATACGCAGTATTTT
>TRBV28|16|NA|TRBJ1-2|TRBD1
CASSFEGTGPNYGYPF
TGTGCCAGCAGTTTTGAAGGGACAGGGCCAAACTATGGCTACCCCTTC
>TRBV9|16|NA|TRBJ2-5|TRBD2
CASSSASGGAGETQYF
TGTGCCAGCAGCTCCGCTAGCGGGGGGGCCGGGGAGACCCAGTACTTC
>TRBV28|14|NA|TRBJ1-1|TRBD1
CASSVQGAKIEAFF
TGTGCCAGCAGTGTTCAGGGGGCGAAAATTGAAGCTTTCTTT
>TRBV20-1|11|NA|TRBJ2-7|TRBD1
CSADRRDEQYF
TGCAGTGCGGACAGGCGCGACGAGCAGTACTTC
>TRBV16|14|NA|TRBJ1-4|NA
CASSQATTNEKLFF
TGTGCCAGCAGCCAAGCTACAACTAATGAAAAACTGTTTTTT
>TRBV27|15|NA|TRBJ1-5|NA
CASSLMGGANQPQHF
TGTGCCAGCAGTTTAATGGGAGGGGCCAATCAGCCCCAGCATTTT
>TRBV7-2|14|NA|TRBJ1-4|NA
CASRLPGANEKLFF
TGTGCCAGCCGGCTACCAGGGGCTAATGAAAAACTGTTTTTT
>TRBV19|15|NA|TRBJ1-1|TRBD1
CASSYRGAGNTEAFF
TGTGCCAGTAGTTACAGGGGAGCGGGGAACACTGAAGCTTTCTTT
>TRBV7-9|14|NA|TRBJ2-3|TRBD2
CASNELALTDTQYF
TGTGCCAGCAATGAACTAGCGCTCACAGATACGCAGTATTTT
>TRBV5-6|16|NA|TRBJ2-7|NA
CASSLRGPMQIYEQYF
TGTGCCAGCAGCTTGAGAGGGCCGATGCAGATCTACGAGCAGTACTTC
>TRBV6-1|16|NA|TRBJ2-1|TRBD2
CASSERGLAGGEEQFF
TGTGCCAGCAGTGAACGGGGACTAGCGGGGGGGGAAGAGCAGTTCTTC
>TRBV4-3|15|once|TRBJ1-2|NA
CASSYSRGGDYGYTF
TGCGCCAGCAGCTATTCTAGGGGAGGGGACTATGGCTACACCTTC
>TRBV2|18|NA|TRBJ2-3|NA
CASSHRGVGASDTDTQYF
TGTGCCAGCAGTCACAGGGGAGTCGGGGCTAGCGACACAGATACGCAGTATTTT
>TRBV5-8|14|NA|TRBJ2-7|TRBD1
CASRMYEGAHEQYF
TGTGCCAGCCGTATGTACGAGGGGGCCCACGAGCAGTACTTC
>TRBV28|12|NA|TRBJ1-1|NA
CASSLRGTEAFF
TGTGCCAGCAGTTTACGGGGCACTGAAGCTTTCTTT
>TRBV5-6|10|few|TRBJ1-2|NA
CATGGYGYTF
TGTGCCACGGGAGGATATGGCTACACCTTC
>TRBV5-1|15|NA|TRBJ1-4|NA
CASSLAGGVNEKLFF
TGCGCCAGCAGCTTGGCGGGGGGAGTGAATGAAAAACTGTTTTTT
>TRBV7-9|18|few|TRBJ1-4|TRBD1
CSSSLGWTGGRTNEKLFF
TGTTCCAGCAGCTTAGGGTGGACAGGGGGAAGAACTAATGAAAAACTGTTTTTT
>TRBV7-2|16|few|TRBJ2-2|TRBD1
CASSFGAGGNTGELFF
TGTGCCAGCAGCTTTGGGGCAGGGGGGAACACCGGGGAGCTGTTTTTT
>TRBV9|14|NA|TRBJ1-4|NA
CASSVGSPAEKLFF
TGTGCCAGCAGCGTAGGGAGTCCGGCTGAAAAACTGTTTTTT
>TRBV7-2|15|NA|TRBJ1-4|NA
CASSLMASGNEKLFF
TGTGCCAGCAGCTTAATGGCGTCAGGGAATGAAAAACTGTTTTTT
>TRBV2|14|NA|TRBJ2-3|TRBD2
CASRSGTSTDTQYF
TGTGCCAGCCGGAGCGGGACTAGCACAGATACGCAGTATTTT
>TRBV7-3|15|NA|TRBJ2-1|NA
CASSSSGIQGNEQFF
TGTGCCAGCAGCTCCTCGGGGATCCAAGGGAATGAGCAGTTCTTC
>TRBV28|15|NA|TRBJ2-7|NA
CANPGGAGGSYEQYF
TGTGCCAACCCCGGGGGGGCAGGGGGCTCCTACGAGCAGTACTTC
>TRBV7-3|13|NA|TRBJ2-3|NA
CASSLIRSDTQYF
TGTGCCAGCAGCTTAATTCGTTCTGATACGCAGTATTTT
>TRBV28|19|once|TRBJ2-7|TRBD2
CASSLSLAGGLGGPYEQYF
TGTGCCAGCAGTTTATCCCTAGCGGGAGGGTTAGGAGGCCCCTACGAGCAGTACTTC
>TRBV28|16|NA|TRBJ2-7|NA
CASSSPLGREFNEQYF
TGTGCCAGCAGTTCCCCACTGGGCAGGGAATTTAACGAGCAGTACTTC
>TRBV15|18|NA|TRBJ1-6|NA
CATSRGGGASSYNSPLHF
TGTGCCACCAGCCGAGGAGGGGGGGCTAGCTCCTATAATTCACCCCTCCACTTT
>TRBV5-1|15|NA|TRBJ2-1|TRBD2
CASSPGLAGGDEQFF
TGCGCCAGCAGTCCAGGACTAGCGGGAGGGGATGAGCAGTTCTTC
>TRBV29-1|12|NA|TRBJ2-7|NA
CSVGGQGNEQYF
TGCAGCGTTGGGGGACAAGGCAACGAGCAGTACTTC
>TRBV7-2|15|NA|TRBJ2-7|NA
CASSWDVGTPNEQYF
TGTGCCAGCAGCTGGGACGTCGGGACTCCGAACGAGCAGTACTTC
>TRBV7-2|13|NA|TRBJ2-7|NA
CASSSVRLSEQYF
TGTGCCAGCAGCTCGGTACGCCTTTCGGAGCAGTACTTC
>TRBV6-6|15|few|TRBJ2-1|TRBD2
CASSYRLAGVGEQFF
TGTGCCAGCAGTTACCGACTAGCGGGAGTGGGGGAGCAGTTCTTC
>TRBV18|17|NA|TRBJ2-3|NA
CASSPPATGSGADTQYF
TGTGCCAGCTCACCACCGGCGACCGGGAGCGGAGCAGATACGCAGTATTTT
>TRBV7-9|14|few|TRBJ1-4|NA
CASSLSRGNEKLFF
TGTGCCAGCAGCTTGTCCAGGGGTAATGAAAAACTGTTTTTT
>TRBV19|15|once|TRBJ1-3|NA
CASSIDGVSGNTIYF
TGTGCCAGTAGTATAGACGGGGTCTCTGGAAACACCATATATTTT
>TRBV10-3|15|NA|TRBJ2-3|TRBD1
CAISKGTGQTDTQYF
TGTGCCATCAGCAAAGGGACAGGGCAGACAGATACGCAGTATTTT
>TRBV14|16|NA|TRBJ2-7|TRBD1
CASSQAPGQGKYEQYF
TGTGCCAGCAGCCAAGCTCCGGGACAGGGGAAATACGAGCAGTACTTC
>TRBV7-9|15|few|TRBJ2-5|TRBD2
CASSAGTSGQETQYF
TGTGCCAGCAGCGCCGGGACTAGCGGTCAAGAGACCCAGTACTTC